The source of this T cell receptor (beta chain) is a study of identical twins. The CDR3 runs to 16 residues. V shed 3 bases and J 3 bases; nucleotides not matched to a gene: 5. Germline CDR1 reads SGHRS; CDR2 reads YFSETQ. This clonotype was observed at least ten times. One entry per CDR3 protein results from TCRdb running MiXCR on the 5' RACE reads. The table includes some 1,700,000 distinct CDR3 sequences, under 35% detected once. Donors were all healthy Caucasians. This rearrangement joins TRBV5-1 to TRBJ2-1; 11 nucleotides agree with TRBD2. Sequenced material: cord blood. The origin of this receptor is a newborn girl in good health. The CDR3 DNA follows: TGCGCCAGCAGCTCAGGACTAGCGGGTAACTACAATGAGCAGTTCTTC. Protein: CASSSGLAGNYNEQFF.